A single sample gave rise to the 5 T cell receptor beta chains below, sequenced in a study of monozygotic twins with inflammatory bowel disease. Each CDR3 protein gets one entry in TCRdb, which reprocessed the 5' RACE reads and gives no DNA. The sample data list approximately 150,000 distinct CDR3 sequences. Sequencing was carried out using blood. All receptors come from a human donor with ulcerative colitis or Crohn's disease, or a healthy co-twin of an affected twin (not recorded which).

The chain uses TRBV20-1 and TRBJ1-6; TCRdb's D gene call, TRBD1, goes unchecked for lack of DNA. This CDR3 region has 14 residues. The germline V gene encodes CDR1 DFQATT and CDR2 SNEGSKA (reference sequence). The CDR3 region is CSALFTGLGSPLHF.

This chain uses TRBV15 with TRBJ1-2. Germline CDR1 reads LNHNV; CDR2 reads YYDKDF (reference sequence). This CDR3 is built from 13 residues. The CDR3 loop is CATSLPPNYGYTF. The whole variable domain, filled in from reference TRBV15 and TRBJ1-2, reads DAMVIQNPRYQVTQFGKPVTLSCSQTLNHNVMYWYQQKSSQAPKLLFHYYDKDFNNEADTPDNFQSRRPNTSFCFLDIRSPGLGDTAMYLCATSLPPNYGYTFGSGTRLTVV.

The chain has TRBV4-2 and TRBJ2-7. Germline CDR1 and CDR2: LGHNA and YNFKEQ. The CDR3 is 15 amino acids. CDR3: CASSESAGTSYEQYF.

V usage is TRBV11-1 and J usage is TRBJ1-6. From germline, CDR1 is SGHAT and CDR2 FQDESV (reference sequence). CDR3 length: 14 amino acids. The CDR3 loop is CASSFEGLNSPLHF.

This rearrangement joins TRBV30 to TRBJ1-1; the D gene TCRdb calls, TRBD1, cannot be checked with no DNA. Germline loops: CDR1 GTSNPN, CDR2 SVGIG (reference sequence). This CDR3 comprises 13 residues. The CDR3 loop reads CAWRWTANTEAFF.